This T cell receptor beta chain was captured in a study of T-cell reconstitution after alpha-beta-depleted transplantation in children. V shed 6 bases and J shed 4 bases, with 10 bases lying between them. The germline CDR1 and CDR2 sequences are DFQATT and SNEGSKA (reference sequence). This CDR3 spans 12 amino acids. A library of TCRbeta sequences, prepared with unique molecular identifiers, was generated. TCRdb reanalysed the PCR reads using MiXCR and keeps one entry per CDR3 protein. Here the sample spans 400,000 to 500,000 distinct CDR3 sequences, about a tenth being singletons. Source: PBMCs from the stem cell graft donor, taken from the stem cell graft. The receptor's source is a human donor who donated a stem cell graft to a child with acute myeloid leukemia. The chain is built from TRBV20-1 and TRBJ1-5; D is undetermined. The CDR3 nucleotides are TGCAGTGCCGAGGGAATAAATCAGCCCCAGCATTTT. This sequence encodes CSAEGINQPQHF.